Listed below are T cell receptor beta chains from one sample, sequenced in a study of cytomegalovirus exposure and HLA in healthy donors. Here immunoSEQ multiplex PCR was the method, and the copy in TCRdb shows in-frame clones only, minus some. In the table there are approximately 200,000 clones, around 74% of which are singletons. Material: PBMCs. The source of these receptors is a girl aged 10-17 years in good health and CMV-seropositive. Each CDR3 is given with its conserved first and last residue. D genes are given only for firm matches. Expanded clones are given a class, and other clones once, few, many or no size at all.

clone_size,v_call,d_call,j_call,cdr3_nt,cdr3_aa
.,TRBV4-1,TRBD1,TRBJ1-1,TGCGCCAGCAGCCAAGACAGGGGGGCGAACACTGAAGCTTTCTTT,CASSQDRGANTEAFF
few,TRBV5-1,TRBD1,TRBJ2-5,TGCGCCAGCAGCTTGGGGACAGGGGAAGAGACCCAGTACTTC,CASSLGTGEETQYF
.,TRBV5-4,.,TRBJ1-2,TGTGCCAGCAGCTTGGGACGTGCAGGATATGGCTACACCTTC,CASSLGRAGYGYTF
.,TRBV11-2,.,TRBJ1-1,TGTGCCAGCAGCCCCGGGTCAAACACTGAAGCTTTCTTT,CASSPGSNTEAFF
few,TRBV19,TRBD2,TRBJ2-1,TGTGCCACGGATGCGAGCGGGGGAGTACATGAGCAGTTCTTC,CATDASGGVHEQFF
.,TRBV2,.,TRBJ2-3,TGTGCCAGCAGCAAAGAGGTAGTTCAGTATTTT,CASSKEVVQYF
.,TRBV30,.,TRBJ2-3,TGTGCCTGGAGCTCCGGCAGAGGATCAGGCACAGATACGCAGTATTTT,CAWSSGRGSGTDTQYF
.,TRBV10-1,TRBD1,TRBJ1-1,TGCGCCAGCAGTGAGTCTGGACAGGGTTGGACTGAAGCTTTCTTT,CASSESGQGWTEAFF
.,TRBV4-2,.,TRBJ2-7,TGTGCCAGCAGCCAAGAGGGCGGGGAATACTCCTACGAGCAGTACTTC,CASSQEGGEYSYEQYF
.,TRBV28,TRBD1,TRBJ1-1,TGTGCCAGCAGGGGACAGGTGGCCAACACTGAAGCTTTCTTT,CASRGQVANTEAFF
.,TRBV7-2,.,TRBJ2-5,TGTGCCAGCAGCTTATCTCGAGAGACCCAGTACTTC,CASSLSRETQYF
.,TRBV11-3,TRBD2,TRBJ2-2,TGTGCCAGCAGCCCCTACGGGGGGGAGAGAGGGAACACCGGGGAGCTGTTTTTT,CASSPYGGERGNTGELFF
.,TRBV9,TRBD2,TRBJ2-5,TGTGCCAGCAGCCTGATGGGACTAGCGGAAGAGACCCAGTACTTC,CASSLMGLAEETQYF
.,TRBV2,TRBD2,TRBJ2-3,TGTGCCGGAGGGACTAGCGGGGGGCAAACAGATACGCAGTATTTT,CAGGTSGGQTDTQYF
.,TRBV30,TRBD1,TRBJ2-2,TGTGCCTGGAACTACAGGGGGTTCATCGGCACCGGGGAGCTGTTTTTT,CAWNYRGFIGTGELFF
.,TRBV5-8,.,TRBJ2-7,TGTGCCAGCAGCTTTGATACGGGTTTCGGCGAGCAGTACTTC,CASSFDTGFGEQYF
few,TRBV2,.,TRBJ1-2,TGTGCCAGCACAGGGGCGGGTGGCTACACCTTC,CASTGAGGYTF
.,TRBV18,.,TRBJ2-3,TGTGCCAGCTCACCACCTCAGGGTCCAGATACGCAGTATTTT,CASSPPQGPDTQYF
.,TRBV5-6,.,TRBJ1-2,TGTGCCAGCAGCTTGGGTTTGGCCTATGGCTACACCTTC,CASSLGLAYGYTF
.,TRBV13,TRBD2,TRBJ2-7,TGTGCCAGCAGCGACTCGGACGGGAGGTCCTACGAGCAGTACTTC,CASSDSDGRSYEQYF
.,TRBV7-9,TRBD2,TRBJ2-1,TGTGCCAGCAGCTCTCTAGCGGGGGGTACCAATGAGCAGTTCTTC,CASSSLAGGTNEQFF
.,TRBV6-1,TRBD1,TRBJ1-2,TGTGCCAGCAGTGAAGGGACAGGGGGCGCGGACTATGGCTACACCTTC,CASSEGTGGADYGYTF
.,TRBV4-2,.,TRBJ1-5,TGTGCCAGCAGCCAAGATTCGACAGGTCCTCAGCCCCAGCATTTT,CASSQDSTGPQPQHF
.,TRBV4-1,TRBD2,TRBJ2-7,TGCGCCAGCAGCCACCCTCAGCGGGGGGGCTACGAGCAGTACTTC,CASSHPQRGGYEQYF
.,TRBV29-1,TRBD1,TRBJ2-1,TGCAGCGCCGGACAGGGGAGGTTCAATGAGCAGTTCTTC,CSAGQGRFNEQFF
.,TRBV11-1,.,TRBJ2-1,TGTGCCAGCAGCTTTTCGGTCAATGAGCAGTTCTTC,CASSFSVNEQFF
once,TRBV6-5,.,TRBJ2-2,TGTGCCAGCAGTTACTCCGGGGGTACCGCCGGGGAGCTGTTTTTT,CASSYSGGTAGELFF
.,TRBV27,.,TRBJ2-7,TGTGCCAGCAAAAAAAGCCGGGACACCTACGAGCAGTACTTC,CASKKSRDTYEQYF
.,TRBV7-6,.,TRBJ2-1,TGTGCCAGCAGCCCTGTGGGGGGTGGCGAGCAGTTCTTC,CASSPVGGGEQFF
.,TRBV30,.,TRBJ1-2,TGTGCCTGGAGCCCCCCGGTTCAGGGGATAATTTTTCGTTATGGCTACACCTTC,CAWSPPVQGIIFRYGYTF
.,TRBV10-1,TRBD1,TRBJ2-3,TGCGCCAGCAGTGATGGCGGGACAGGGGGCATAAGTACGCAGTATTTT,CASSDGGTGGISTQYF
.,TRBV11-2,.,TRBJ2-7,TGTGCCAGCAGCTTATTGGCAAAGGGGGTCCCCTACGAGCAGTACTTC,CASSLLAKGVPYEQYF
.,TRBV18,.,TRBJ1-1,TGTGCCAGCTCACGGTCGGTAAACACTGAAGCTTTCTTT,CASSRSVNTEAFF
.,TRBV9,TRBD1,TRBJ2-7,TGTGCCAGCAGCCCCGGGACAGGAACCTACGAGCAGTACTTC,CASSPGTGTYEQYF
.,TRBV6-1,.,TRBJ1-6,TGTGCCAGCAGACTCGGACAGCTTGGGTCACCCCTCCACTTT,CASRLGQLGSPLHF
.,TRBV19,TRBD2,TRBJ2-2,TGTGCCAGTAGTCTATATGGCGGGGGGGACACCGGGGAGCTGTTTTTT,CASSLYGGGDTGELFF
.,TRBV10-3,TRBD2,TRBJ2-5,TGTGCCATCAGTGATACTAGCGGGGGGGCCTTGGAGACCCAGTACTTC,CAISDTSGGALETQYF
few,TRBV6-7,TRBD2,TRBJ2-1,TGTGCCAGCAGTTGCCCGGGGGGGCCTATAAGCCATGAGCAGTTCTTC,CASSCPGGPISHEQFF
.,TRBV18,TRBD1,TRBJ2-7,TGTGCCAGCTCACTAGGCAGGGGGCTTTCCGAGCAGTACTTC,CASSLGRGLSEQYF
.,TRBV7-2,.,TRBJ1-5,TGTGCCAGCAGCTTAGGGGCAGGCCCCAATCAGCCCCAGCATTTT,CASSLGAGPNQPQHF
.,TRBV9,TRBD2,TRBJ2-5,TGTGCCAGCAGCCGGGCGGGGGGAGAAGAGACCCAGTACTTC,CASSRAGGEETQYF
few,TRBV19,TRBD1,TRBJ1-6,TGTGCCAGTAGTACCGGACAGGGTTCCTATAATTCACCCCTCCACTTT,CASSTGQGSYNSPLHF
.,TRBV4-3,TRBD1,TRBJ1-5,TGCGCCAGCAGCCAAGATCAGACAGGGGATCAGCCCCAGCATTTT,CASSQDQTGDQPQHF
few,TRBV6-7,.,TRBJ2-5,TGTGCCAGCAGTTACCGCGGGACACAACAGGGGGAGACCCAGTACTTC,CASSYRGTQQGETQYF
few,TRBV7-2,.,TRBJ1-5,TGTGCCAGCAGCTTAGTGTCGTATAGCAATCAGCCCCAGCATTTT,CASSLVSYSNQPQHF